A single sample gave rise to the 19 T cell receptor beta chains below, sequenced in a study of shared clonotypes between healthy human individuals. TCRdb's copy holds only in-frame clones and misses some; the assay was immunoSEQ multiplex PCR. This repertoire shows roughly 1,100,000 clones, around 76% found once; its top ten account for less than 1.5%. Sequencing input: memory CD4+ T cells sorted from blood. The subset was: CD45RA-negative fraction. These receptor sequences come from a man between 18 and 35 years old in good health.

The chain couples TRBV5-4 to TRBJ2-3; TRBD2 matches at 8 bases. Unmatched junction bases numbered 3, after V lost 4 bases and J lost 2 bases. The CDR3 spans 14 residues. Germline V gene sequence: CDR1 SGHNT, CDR2 YYREEE (reference sequence). CDR3: CASSSGRYTDTQYF. For the CDR3, the DNA is TGTGCCAGCAGCAGCGGGAGATACACAGATACGCAGTATTTT.

About this clone itself: An end of the junction differs from the germline gene, which may be a read error. The chain uses TRBV18 and TRBJ1-6; D is undetermined. The CDR3 runs 16 residues. Germline CDR1 KGHSH, CDR2 LQKENI. CDR3 residues: CASLPEGAPNNSPLHF. The CDR3 DNA reads as TGTGCCAGCTTACCAGAAGGTGCTCCTAATAATTCACCCCTCCACTTT.

This chain connects TRBV11-2 to TRBJ1-6; no clear D gene. Trimming left V 8 bases short and J 5 bases short, with 10 bases between. Germline CDR1 reads SGHAT; CDR2 reads FQNNGV. CDR3 length equals 13 residues. The CDR3 nucleotides read TGTGCCAGCTCTGGACGGGATAATTCACCCCTCCACTTT. This translates into CASSGRDNSPLHF.

The chain is built from TRBV19 and TRBJ1-4; tentatively, D is TRBD1 (5 bases). The CDR3 has 16 residues. V was trimmed by 4 bases and J by 4 bases, leaving 16 bases between them. The germline V gene has CDR1 LNHDA and CDR2 SQIVND (reference sequence). CDR3 nucleotides: TGTGCCAGTAGTACCGCCCCCAGGGCTTTTAATGAAAAACTGTTTTTT. Its translation: CASSTAPRAFNEKLFF.

V and J are TRBV5-1 and TRBJ1-2; D possibly corresponds to TRBD1 (5 bases). This CDR3 spans 13 amino acids. Germline V lookup: CDR1 SGHRS, CDR2 YFSETQ. Trimming removed 2 bases at V and 5 bases at J, with 10 bases between. In DNA form, the CDR3 reads TGCGCCAGCAGCTTCGGGGGTAGTTATGGCTACACCTTC. This encodes CASSFGGSYGYTF.

The CDR3 spells CASSPSRQGRSLTDTQYF. CDR3 DNA sequence: TGCGCCAGCAGCCCCTCCCGGCAGGGTAGATCTCTCACAGATACGCAGTATTTT. The chain is built from TRBV4-3 and TRBJ2-3; a possible D gene is TRBD1 (5 bases). Germline lookup yields CDR1 LGHNA and CDR2 YSLEER. V was pared by 4 bases and J by 2 bases, with 22 bases between. The CDR3 totals 18 residues.

This chain links TRBV9 with TRBJ1-6; 8 positions match TRBD1. Trimming cost V 3 bases and J 10 bases; bases outside gene matches: 9. The CDR3 length is 15 residues. Germline values: CDR1 SGDLS, CDR2 YYNGEE. CDR3 coding DNA: TGTGCCAGCAGCGAGAGGACAGGGAATGGGTCACCCCTCCACTTT. It yields the protein CASSERTGNGSPLHF.

The chain carries TRBV4-3 and TRBJ1-2; 7 bases fit TRBD1. There are 18 residues in the CDR3. The germline V gene encodes CDR1 LGHNA and CDR2 YSLEER. V lost 0 bases to trimming and J lost 0 bases; unmatched junction nucleotides: 10. The CDR3 DNA reads as TGCGCCAGCAGCCAAGATGAGGGGGCGGTAGTAGCTAACTATGGCTACACCTTC. Amino acids: CASSQDEGAVVANYGYTF.

This clone was counted a few times. Other nucleotide sequences in the sample specify the same CDR3. The J gene is TRBJ2-7, the V gene TRBV5-1; 12 bases are shared with TRBD1. CDR3 length: 14 residues. Germline loops: CDR1 SGHRS, CDR2 YFSETQ. After removal of 5 bases from V and 0 bases from J, the junction contained 0 bases not matched to a gene. The chain's CDR3 is CASRGQGASYEQYF. The CDR3 DNA reads as TGCGCCAGCAGGGGACAGGGGGCCTCCTACGAGCAGTACTTC.

In this sample, this clone turned up once. The rearrangement joins TRBV11-2 to TRBJ1-6, with 8 bases identical to TRBD1. The CDR3 totals 15 residues. Germline loops: CDR1 SGHAT, CDR2 FQNNGV. V was pared by 5 bases and J by 8 bases, with 8 bases of the junction left unmatched. CDR3 bases: TGTGCCAGCAGCGAAATAGGACAGGGCCATTCACCCCTCCACTTT. Protein: CASSEIGQGHSPLHF.

As to this clone: An end of the junction differs from the germline gene, which may be a read error. The V call is TRBV4-1, the J call TRBJ2-3; 10 positions match TRBD2. This CDR3 is built from 16 residues. Germline loops: CDR1 MGHRA, CDR2 YSYEKL. This CDR3 reads CASGQDRGLASDTQYF. The DNA for the CDR3 is TGTGCCAGCGGCCAAGATCGGGGACTAGCGTCAGATACGCAGTATTTT.

There are a few counts of this clone. CDR3 residues: CASTAGPPLHF. The DNA of the CDR3 is TGTGCCAGCACCGCGGGGCCACCCCTCCACTTT. The chain is built from TRBV2 and TRBJ1-6; possibly TRBD1 for D (5 bases). The germline CDR1 and CDR2 sequences are SNHLY and FYNNEI. The CDR3 loop spans 11 amino acids. Deletions cut 7 bases from V and 11 bases from J, with 9 bases between.

Notes on this clone: Other DNA sequences in this specimen translate into the identical CDR3. The J gene is TRBJ1-5, the V gene TRBV6-1; no clear D. Deletions cut 3 bases from V and 2 bases from J, with 5 bases between. The germline CDR1 and CDR2 sequences are MNHNS and SASEGT. CDR3 size: 13 residues. CDR3 coding DNA: TGTGCCAGCAGTGAGGGTGGCAATCAGCCCCAGCATTTT. Amino acid sequence: CASSEGGNQPQHF.

The V gene is TRBV7-2, the J gene TRBJ1-2; 7 bases map to TRBD1. In germline, CDR1 is SGHTA, CDR2 FQGNSA. The CDR3 length is 14 residues. V lost 5 bases and J lost 4; bases outside the gene matches: 7. CDR3 sequence: CASSQSTGPYGYTF. The CDR3 coding sequence is TGTGCCAGCAGCCAATCGACAGGGCCCTATGGCTACACCTTC.

V is TRBV19 and J is TRBJ1-2; 7 bases map to TRBD1. Germline assignment: CDR1 LNHDA and CDR2 SQIVND (reference sequence). The CDR3 runs to 15 residues. V trimming: 4 bases; J trimming: 4 bases; junction bases outside the gene matches: 9. The CDR3 nucleotides are TGTGCCAGTAGTACCGGGACAGATAGGCGCTATGGCTACACCTTC. It codes for CASSTGTDRRYGYTF.

The gene calls are TRBV28 and TRBJ1-6; no clear D. CDR1 MDHEN and CDR2 SYDVKM come from the germline V gene. Trimming removed 6 bases from V and 10 bases from J, with 25 bases in between. The CDR3 length is 17 residues. CDR3 amino acids: CASSFSGRIKLGSPLHF. The CDR3 DNA reads as TGTGCCAGCAGCTTTAGCGGGAGGATCAAACTTGGGTCACCCCTCCACTTT.

Regarding this clone: Other DNA sequences in the sample encode the same CDR3. The chain recombines TRBV19 with TRBJ2-2; D gene unclear. V lost 4 bases and J 2 bases, leaving 2 bases between the germline ends. The CDR3 totals 12 residues. CDR1 and CDR2 from the germline V gene are LNHDA and SQIVND (reference sequence). CDR3 coding DNA: TGTGCCAGTAGTACTAACACCGGGGAGCTGTTTTTT. Amino acids: CASSTNTGELFF.

The rearrangement joins TRBV7-8 to TRBJ2-2, with 7 positions matching TRBD1. The J segment lost 8 bases and the V segment lost 2 bases, leaving 5 bases of the junction unmatched. The CDR3 is 14 residues long. Germline V gene lookup returns CDR1 SGHVS and CDR2 FQNEAQ. The CDR3 DNA reads TGTGCCAGCAGCTTAATACAGGGGACGGGGGAGCTGTTTTTT. Encoded protein: CASSLIQGTGELFF.

The rearrangement links TRBV5-6 to TRBJ2-7; 11 nucleotides agree with TRBD2. Germline CDR1 is SGHDT and CDR2 is YYEEEE. The CDR3 runs to 14 residues. The V segment lost 0 bases and the J segment 6 bases; nucleotides outside the gene matches: 2. The CDR3 nucleotides read TGTGCCAGCAGCTTGGGGCTAGCGGGAGGCGAGCAGTACTTC. This translates into CASSLGLAGGEQYF.